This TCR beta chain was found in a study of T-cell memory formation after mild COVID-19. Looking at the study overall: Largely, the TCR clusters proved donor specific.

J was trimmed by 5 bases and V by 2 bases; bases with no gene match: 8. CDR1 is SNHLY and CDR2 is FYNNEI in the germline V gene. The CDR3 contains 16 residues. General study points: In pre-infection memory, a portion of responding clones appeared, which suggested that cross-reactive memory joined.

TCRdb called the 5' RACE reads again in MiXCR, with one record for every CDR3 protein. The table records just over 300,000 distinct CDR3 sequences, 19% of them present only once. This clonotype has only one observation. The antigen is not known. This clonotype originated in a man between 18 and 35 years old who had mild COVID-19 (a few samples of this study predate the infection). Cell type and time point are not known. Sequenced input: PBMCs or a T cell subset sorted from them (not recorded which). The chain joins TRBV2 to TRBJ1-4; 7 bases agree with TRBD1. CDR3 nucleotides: TGTGCCAGCAGTGAAACCCCGACAGGGTTGAATGAAAAACTGTTTTTT. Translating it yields CASSETPTGLNEKLFF.